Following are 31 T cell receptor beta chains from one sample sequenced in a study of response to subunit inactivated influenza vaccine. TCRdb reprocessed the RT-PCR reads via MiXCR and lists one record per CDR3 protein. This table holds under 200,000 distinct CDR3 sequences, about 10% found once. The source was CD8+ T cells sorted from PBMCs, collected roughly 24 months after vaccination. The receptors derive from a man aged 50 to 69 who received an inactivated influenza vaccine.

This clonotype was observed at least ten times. The CDR3: CASRAGTSSYNEQFF. The CDR3 region has the DNA TGTGCCAGCAGAGCCGGGACTAGCTCCTACAATGAGCAGTTCTTC. This rearrangement joins TRBV9 to TRBJ2-1; 8 positions agree with TRBD2. CDR1 and CDR2 (germline): SGDLS, YYNGEE. This CDR3 is 15 amino acids long. With 5 bases clipped from V and 0 bases from J, the junction kept 4 bases outside the gene matches.

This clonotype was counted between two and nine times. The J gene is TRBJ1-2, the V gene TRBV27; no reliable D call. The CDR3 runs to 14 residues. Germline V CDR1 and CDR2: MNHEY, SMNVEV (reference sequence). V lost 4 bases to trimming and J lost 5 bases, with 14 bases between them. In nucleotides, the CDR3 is TGTGCCAGCAGTTCCCGACCGGATAAATATGGCTACACCTTC. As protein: CASSSRPDKYGYTF.

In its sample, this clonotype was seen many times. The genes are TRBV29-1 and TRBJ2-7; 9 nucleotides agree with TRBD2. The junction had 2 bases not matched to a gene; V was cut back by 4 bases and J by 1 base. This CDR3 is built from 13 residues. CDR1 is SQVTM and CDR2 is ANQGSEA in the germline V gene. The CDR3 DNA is TGCAGCGTTGTGGGACTAGCATCCTACGAGCAGTACTTC. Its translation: CSVVGLASYEQYF.

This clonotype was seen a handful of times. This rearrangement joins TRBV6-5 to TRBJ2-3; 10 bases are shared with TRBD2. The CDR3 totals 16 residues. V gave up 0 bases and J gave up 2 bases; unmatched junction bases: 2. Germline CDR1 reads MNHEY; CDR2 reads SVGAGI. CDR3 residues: CASSYSSGRATDTQYF. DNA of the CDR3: TGTGCCAGCAGTTACTCGAGCGGGAGGGCCACAGATACGCAGTATTTT.

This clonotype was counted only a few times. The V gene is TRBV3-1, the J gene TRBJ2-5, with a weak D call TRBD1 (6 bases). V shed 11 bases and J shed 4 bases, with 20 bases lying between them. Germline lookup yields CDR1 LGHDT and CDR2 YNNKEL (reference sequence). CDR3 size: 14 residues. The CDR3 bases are TGTGCCGCTGGGACAACACAGGCGGCAGAGACCCAGTACTTC. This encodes CAAGTTQAAETQYF.

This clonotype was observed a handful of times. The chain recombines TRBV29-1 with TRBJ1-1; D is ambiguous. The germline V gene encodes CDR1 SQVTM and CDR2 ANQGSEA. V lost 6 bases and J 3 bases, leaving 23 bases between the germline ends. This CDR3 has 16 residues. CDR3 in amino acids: CSVVGVEGNMHTEAFF. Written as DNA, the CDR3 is TGCAGCGTCGTTGGGGTGGAAGGGAATATGCACACTGAAGCTTTCTTT.

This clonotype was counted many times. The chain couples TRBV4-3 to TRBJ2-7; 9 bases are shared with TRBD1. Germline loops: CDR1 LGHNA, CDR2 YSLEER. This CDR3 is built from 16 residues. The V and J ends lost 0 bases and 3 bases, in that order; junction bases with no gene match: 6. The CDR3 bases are TGCGCCAGCAGCCAAGATTTGGGGACAGGGAACTACGAGCAGTACTTC. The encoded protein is CASSQDLGTGNYEQYF.

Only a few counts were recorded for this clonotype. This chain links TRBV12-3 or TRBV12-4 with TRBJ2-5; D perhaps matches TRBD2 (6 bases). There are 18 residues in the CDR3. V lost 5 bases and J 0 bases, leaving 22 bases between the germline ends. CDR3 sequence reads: CASSLPAGPRVDQETQYF. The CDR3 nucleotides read TGTGCCAGCAGTCTCCCGGCGGGGCCCCGGGTGGACCAAGAGACCCAGTACTTC.

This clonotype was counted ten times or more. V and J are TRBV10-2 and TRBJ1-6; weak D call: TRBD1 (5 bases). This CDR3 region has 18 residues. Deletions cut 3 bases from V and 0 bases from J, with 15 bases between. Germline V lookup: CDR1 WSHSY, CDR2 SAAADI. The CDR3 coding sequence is TGCGCCAGCAGTGACCAATTGGGGCTGAGCTCCTATAATTCACCCCTCCACTTT. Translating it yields CASSDQLGLSSYNSPLHF.

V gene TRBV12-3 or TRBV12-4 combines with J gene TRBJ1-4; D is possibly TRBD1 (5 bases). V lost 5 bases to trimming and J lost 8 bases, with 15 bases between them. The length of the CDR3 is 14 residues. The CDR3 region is CASSGDAGREKLFF. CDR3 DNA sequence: TGTGCCAGCAGTGGGGACGCGGGGAGGGAAAAACTGTTTTTT.

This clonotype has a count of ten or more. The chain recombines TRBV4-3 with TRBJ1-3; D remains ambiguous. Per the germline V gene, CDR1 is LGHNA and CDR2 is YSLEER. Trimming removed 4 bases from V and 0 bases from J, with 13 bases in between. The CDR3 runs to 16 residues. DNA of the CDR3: TGCGCCAGCAGCCGCGGACTGAGAACCTCTGGAAACACCATATATTTT. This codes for CASSRGLRTSGNTIYF.

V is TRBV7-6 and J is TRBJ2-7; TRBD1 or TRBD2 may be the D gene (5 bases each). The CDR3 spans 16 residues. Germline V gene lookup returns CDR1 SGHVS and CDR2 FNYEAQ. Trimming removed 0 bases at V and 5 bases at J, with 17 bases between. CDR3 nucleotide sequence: TGTGCCAGCAGCTTAGCGCCCGGAGGAAGGGACCACGAGCAGTACTTC. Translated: CASSLAPGGRDHEQYF.

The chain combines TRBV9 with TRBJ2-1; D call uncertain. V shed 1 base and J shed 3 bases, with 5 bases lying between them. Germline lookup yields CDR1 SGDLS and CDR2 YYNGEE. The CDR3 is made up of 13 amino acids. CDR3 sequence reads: CASSVSGYNEQFF. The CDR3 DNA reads TGTGCCAGCAGCGTAAGTGGCTACAATGAGCAGTTCTTC.

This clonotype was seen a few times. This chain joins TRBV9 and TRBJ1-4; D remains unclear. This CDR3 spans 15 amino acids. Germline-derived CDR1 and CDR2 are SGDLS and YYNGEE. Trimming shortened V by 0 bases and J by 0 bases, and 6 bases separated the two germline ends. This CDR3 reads CASSVGAATNEKLFF. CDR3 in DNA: TGTGCCAGCAGCGTAGGAGCCGCAACTAATGAAAAACTGTTTTTT.

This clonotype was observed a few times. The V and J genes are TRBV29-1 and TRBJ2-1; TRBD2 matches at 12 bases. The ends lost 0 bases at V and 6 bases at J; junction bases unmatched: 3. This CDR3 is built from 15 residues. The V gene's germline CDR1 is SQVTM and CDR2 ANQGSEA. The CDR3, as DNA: TGCAGCGTTGAAGAGCGACTAGCGGGAGCCAATGAGCAGTTCTTC. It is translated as CSVEERLAGANEQFF.

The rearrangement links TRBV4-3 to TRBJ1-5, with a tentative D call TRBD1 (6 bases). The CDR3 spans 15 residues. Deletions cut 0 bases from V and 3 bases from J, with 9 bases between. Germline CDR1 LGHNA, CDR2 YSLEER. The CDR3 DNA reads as TGCGCCAGCAGCCAAGACAGGGGTGACAATCAGCCCCAGCATTTT. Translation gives CASSQDRGDNQPQHF.

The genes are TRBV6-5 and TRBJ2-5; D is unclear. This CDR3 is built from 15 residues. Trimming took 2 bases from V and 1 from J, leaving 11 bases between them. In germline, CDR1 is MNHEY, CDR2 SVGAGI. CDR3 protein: CASSYTVEIQETQYF. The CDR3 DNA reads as TGTGCCAGCAGTTACACGGTTGAAATCCAAGAGACCCAGTACTTC.

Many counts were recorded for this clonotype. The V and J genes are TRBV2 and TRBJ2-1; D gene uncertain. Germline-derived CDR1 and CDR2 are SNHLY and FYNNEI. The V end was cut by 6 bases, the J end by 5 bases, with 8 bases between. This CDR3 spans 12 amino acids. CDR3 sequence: CASSPEDNEQFF. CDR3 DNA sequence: TGTGCCAGCAGCCCCGAGGACAATGAGCAGTTCTTC.

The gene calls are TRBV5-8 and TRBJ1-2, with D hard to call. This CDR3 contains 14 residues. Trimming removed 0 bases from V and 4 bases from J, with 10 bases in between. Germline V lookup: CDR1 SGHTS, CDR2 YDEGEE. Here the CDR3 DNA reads TGTGCCAGCAGCTTGGGAGTGGATACCTATGGCTACACCTTC. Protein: CASSLGVDTYGYTF.

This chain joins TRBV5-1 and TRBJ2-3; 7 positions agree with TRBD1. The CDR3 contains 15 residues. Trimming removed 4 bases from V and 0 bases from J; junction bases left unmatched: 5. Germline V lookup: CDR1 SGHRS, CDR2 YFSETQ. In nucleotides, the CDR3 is TGCGCCAGCAGCAAACCGGGACAGAGCACAGATACGCAGTATTTT. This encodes CASSKPGQSTDTQYF. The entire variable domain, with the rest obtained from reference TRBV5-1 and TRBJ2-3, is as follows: KAGVTQTPRYLIKTRGQQVTLSCSPISGHRSVSWYQQTPGQGLQFLFEYFSETQRNKGNFPGRFSGRQFSNSRSEMNVSTLELGDSALYLCASSKPGQSTDTQYFGPGTRLTVL.

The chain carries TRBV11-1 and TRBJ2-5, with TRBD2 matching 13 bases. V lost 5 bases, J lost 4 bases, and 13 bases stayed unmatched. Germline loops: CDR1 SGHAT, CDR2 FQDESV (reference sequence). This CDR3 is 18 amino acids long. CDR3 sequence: CASSPSTSGGPNPETQYF. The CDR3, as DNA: TGTGCCAGCAGCCCATCGACTAGCGGGGGGCCAAACCCAGAGACCCAGTACTTC.

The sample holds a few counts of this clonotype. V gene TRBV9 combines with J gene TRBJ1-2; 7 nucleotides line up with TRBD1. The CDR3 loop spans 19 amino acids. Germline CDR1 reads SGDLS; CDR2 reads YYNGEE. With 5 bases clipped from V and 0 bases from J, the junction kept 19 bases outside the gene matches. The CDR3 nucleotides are TGTGCCAGCAGTTCCGGGACAGCCCTCCGTTCGTCAGCTAACTATGGCTACACCTTC. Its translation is CASSSGTALRSSANYGYTF.

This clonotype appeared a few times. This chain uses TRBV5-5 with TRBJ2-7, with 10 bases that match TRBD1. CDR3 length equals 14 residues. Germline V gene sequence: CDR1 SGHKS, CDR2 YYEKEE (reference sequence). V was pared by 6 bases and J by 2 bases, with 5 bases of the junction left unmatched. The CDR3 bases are TGTGCCAGCACCGTCGGGACAGGGGCCTACGAGCAGTACTTC. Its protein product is CASTVGTGAYEQYF. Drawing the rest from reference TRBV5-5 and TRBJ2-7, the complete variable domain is DAGVTQSPTHLIKTRGQQVTLRCSPISGHKSVSWYQQVLGQGPQFIFQYYEKEERGRGNFPDRFSARQFPNYSSELNVNALLLGDSALYLCASTVGTGAYEQYFGPGTRLTVT.

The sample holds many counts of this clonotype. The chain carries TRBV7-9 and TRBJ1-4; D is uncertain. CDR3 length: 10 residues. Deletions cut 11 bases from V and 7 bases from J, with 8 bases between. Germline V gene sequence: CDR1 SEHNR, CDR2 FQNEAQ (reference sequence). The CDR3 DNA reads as TGTGCCTATGGAGGTGAAAAACTGTTTTTT. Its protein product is CAYGGEKLFF. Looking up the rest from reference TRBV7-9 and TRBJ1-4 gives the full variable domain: DTGVSQNPRHKITKRGQNVTFRCDPISEHNRLYWYRQTLGQGPEFLTYFQNEAQLEKSRLLSDRFSAERPKGSFSTLEIQRTEQGDSAMYLCAYGGEKLFFGSGTQLSVL.

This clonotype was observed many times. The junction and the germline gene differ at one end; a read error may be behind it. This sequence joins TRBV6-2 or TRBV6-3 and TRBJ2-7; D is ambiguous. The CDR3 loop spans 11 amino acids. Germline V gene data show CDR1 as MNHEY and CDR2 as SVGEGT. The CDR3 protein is CASSYSHEQYF. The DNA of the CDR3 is TGTGCCAGCAGTTACTCCCACGAGCAGTACTTC.

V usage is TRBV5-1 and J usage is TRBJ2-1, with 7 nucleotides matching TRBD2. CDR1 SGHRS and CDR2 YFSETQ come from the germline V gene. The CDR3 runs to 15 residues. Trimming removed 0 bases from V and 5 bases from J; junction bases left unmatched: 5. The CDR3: CASSLEVGGNNEQFF. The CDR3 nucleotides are TGCGCCAGCAGCTTGGAGGTGGGAGGGAACAATGAGCAGTTCTTC.

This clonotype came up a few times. DNA for the CDR3: TGTGCCAGCAGTTTAGGACAGATCTACCAAGAGACCCAGTACTTC. The encoded protein is CASSLGQIYQETQYF. This chain uses TRBV27 with TRBJ2-5, with D perhaps matching TRBD1 (6 bases). This CDR3 is 15 amino acids long. Deletions cut 2 bases from V and 0 bases from J, with 10 bases between. Germline assignment: CDR1 MNHEY and CDR2 SMNVEV (reference sequence).

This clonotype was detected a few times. CDR3 nucleotide sequence: TGTGCCAGCAGCTTAGGCTGGCCGGTAGCCAAAAACATTCAGTACTTC. Its translation is CASSLGWPVAKNIQYF. This sequence joins TRBV7-8 and TRBJ2-4; D not certain. The CDR3 covers 16 residues. Germline V gene lookup returns CDR1 SGHVS and CDR2 FQNEAQ. V dropped 1 base and J dropped 0 bases, with 10 bases sitting between them.

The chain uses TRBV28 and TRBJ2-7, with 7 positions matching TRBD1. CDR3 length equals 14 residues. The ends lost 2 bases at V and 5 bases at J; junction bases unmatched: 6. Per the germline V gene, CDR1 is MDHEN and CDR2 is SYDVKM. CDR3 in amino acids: CASSLVDRVHEQYF. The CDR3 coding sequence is TGTGCCAGCAGTTTAGTTGACAGGGTCCACGAGCAGTACTTC.

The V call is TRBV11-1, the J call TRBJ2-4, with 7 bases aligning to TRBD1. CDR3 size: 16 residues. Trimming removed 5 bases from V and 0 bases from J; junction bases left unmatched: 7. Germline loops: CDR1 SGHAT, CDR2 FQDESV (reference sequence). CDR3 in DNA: TGTGCCAGCAGCACCTGGACAGGATTAGCCAAAAACATTCAGTACTTC. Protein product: CASSTWTGLAKNIQYF.

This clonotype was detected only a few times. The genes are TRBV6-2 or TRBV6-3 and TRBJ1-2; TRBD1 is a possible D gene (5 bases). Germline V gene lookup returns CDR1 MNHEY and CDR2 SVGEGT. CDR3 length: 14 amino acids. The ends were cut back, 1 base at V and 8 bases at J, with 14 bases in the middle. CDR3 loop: CASSYFREWGGYTF. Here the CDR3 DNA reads TGTGCCAGCAGTTACTTCCGGGAATGGGGCGGCTACACCTTC.